One sample yielded the 19 T cell receptor beta chains listed below, sequenced in a study of tumor-infiltrating lymphocytes in primary liver carcinoma (dated by TCRdb to between 2016 and 2019). Without any cell sorting, total RNA and DNA were co-extracted from roughly 18-30 mg of bulk tissue using the AllPrep DNA/RNA mini kit. The run used an Illumina HiSeq 2500. Using a constant-region primer and ProtoScript II reverse transcriptase, TCRbeta-specific cDNA was reverse-transcribed from about 460 ng total RNA. The TCRbeta libraries were prepared through three rounds of nested multiplex PCR following a slightly modified ARM-PCR procedure. Multiplex TRBV1-TRBV30 forward primers and a Cbeta reverse primer were used in the first two PCR rounds, each of which was run for around 10 cycles. TCRdb's own reprocessing of the public reads used fastp at Q25 and MiXCR and kept productive beta chains. Records with the same CDR3 protein are collapsed into one entry carrying the most frequent genes and DNA. The sample includes around 54,000 distinct CDR3 sequences, with about 73% observed a single time. The ten largest clones take up about a quarter of the sample.

Sequencing input: liver tumor tissue from sampling region 2. Sample cell subset or site, as interpreted from the label and publication: tumor region T2, inferior pole. The receptors were gathered from a middle-aged man with primary liver carcinoma and hepatitis B virus infection.

Details on this clonotype: At one end the junction does not follow the germline gene, possibly because of a read error. The chain links TRBV12-3 or TRBV12-4 to TRBJ2-2, with a weak D call TRBD1 (5 bases). This CDR3 contains 15 residues. CDR3 sequence reads: CASSMGRANTWELFF. DNA of the CDR3: TGTGCCAGCAGTATGGGCAGGGCAAACACCTGGGAGCTGTTTTTT.

In the case of this clonotype: The germline gene is not matched at one end of the junction; a read error may be the cause. The chain recombines TRBV6-5 with TRBJ2-6; TRBD1 agrees at 8 bases. CDR1 is MNHEY and CDR2 is SVGAGI in the germline V gene. This CDR3 is 19 amino acids long. In DNA form, the CDR3 reads TGTGTCAGCAGTTCCCCCCTGGACAGGGTTCCGACCGGGGCCTTCGTCCTGACTTTC. Translating it yields CVSSSPLDRVPTGAFVLTF.

This clonotype occurred many times. CDR3 region: CASSLQAGGYSGANVLTF. CDR3 DNA: TGCGCCAGCAGCTTGCAGGCAGGGGGCTACTCTGGGGCCAACGTCCTGACTTTC. V is TRBV5-1 and J is TRBJ2-6; TRBD1 aligns across 8 bases. With V trimmed by 1 base and J by 0 bases, 6 bases remained unmatched. This CDR3 has 18 residues. The germline gives CDR1 SGHRS, CDR2 YFSETQ.

This clonotype was seen just once. One junction end does not reproduce the germline sequence, and a read error may be involved. The gene calls are TRBV4-1 and TRBJ1-5; 9 nucleotides align to TRBD1. The germline gives CDR1 MGHRA, CDR2 YSYEKL. The CDR3 covers 14 residues. The CDR3: CASSRWTGDQPRHF. The CDR3 DNA sequence: TGCGCCAGCAGCCGGTGGACAGGGGATCAGCCCCGGCATTTT.

This rearrangement joins TRBV12-3 or TRBV12-4 to TRBJ2-3; possibly TRBD1 for D (6 bases). The CDR3 is 17 amino acids. CDR3 sequence (DNA): TGTGCTAGAAGTTCGCCTGAGGGACAAGGGCGGTCAGATACGCAGTATTTT. Translation gives CARSSPEGQGRSDTQYF.

This clonotype was recorded a few times. This chain connects TRBV6-2 or TRBV6-3 to TRBJ1-1, with unresolved D. V was shortened by 3 bases and J by 14 bases, with 13 bases between the two germline ends. In germline, CDR1 is MNHEY, CDR2 SVGEGT. The CDR3 spans 11 residues. CDR3 in amino acids: CASSYDTGAFF. The CDR3 DNA sequence: TGTGCCAGCAGTTATGACACTGGAGCCTTCTTT.

As for this clonotype: One junction end does not reproduce the germline sequence, and a read error may be involved. The CDR3 loop is CASSELTGGSSYEQYF. CDR3 nucleotides: TGTGCCAGCAGCGAACTAACGGGAGGGTCCTCCTATGAGCAGTACTTC. V and J are TRBV4-2 and TRBJ2-7; 8 positions agree with TRBD2. This CDR3 comprises 16 residues. Per germline, CDR1 LGHNA and CDR2 YNFKEQ.

A note on this clonotype: This may arise from a read error, as a much more abundant clone is one base away. J is TRBJ2-7 and V is TRBV5-1, with TRBD1 matching 8 bases. Germline V CDR1 and CDR2: SGHRS, YFSETQ. This CDR3 spans 14 amino acids. V lost 6 bases and J lost 2; bases outside the gene matches: 7. DNA for the CDR3: TGCGCCAGCATGGAGACAGGGGTTACCTACGAGCAGTACTTC. It encodes CASMETGVTYEQYF.

This clonotype was seen ten or more times. This chain links TRBV28 with TRBJ2-7; no clear D gene. This CDR3 has 12 amino acids. V lost 10 bases and J lost 5, with 15 bases in between. CDR1 MDHEN and CDR2 SYDVKM come from the germline V gene. In nucleotides, the CDR3 is TGTGCCACAAGCGAGCATGGCGACGAGCAGTACTTC. It yields the protein CATSEHGDEQYF.

This chain joins TRBV4-1 and TRBJ1-5; weak D call: TRBD1 (5 bases). The CDR3 runs to 15 residues. The germline CDR1 and CDR2 sequences are MGHRA and YSYEKL. Trimming stripped 6 bases from V and 6 bases from J, with 18 bases between. Here the CDR3 reads CASSLGDVGLQPQHF. The CDR3 region has the DNA TGCGCCAGCAGTCTAGGGGACGTTGGTCTTCAGCCCCAGCATTTT.

This clonotype has a handful of counts. The rearrangement uses TRBV2 and TRBJ2-7, with 12 bases identical to TRBD2. Trimming removed 7 bases from V and 1 base from J; junction bases left unmatched: 5. CDR1 is SNHLY and CDR2 is FYNNEI in the germline V gene. CDR3 length: 15 amino acids. The CDR3: CASIAGLAGSYEQYF. Written as DNA, the CDR3 is TGTGCCAGCATCGCCGGACTAGCGGGATCCTACGAGCAGTACTTC.

To note about this clonotype: The germline gene is not matched at one end of the junction; a read error may be the cause. V gene TRBV6-1 combines with J gene TRBJ1-6, with D hard to call. The CDR3 covers 15 residues. From germline, CDR1 is MNHNS and CDR2 SASEGT. CDR3 bases: TGTGCCATCAGTGAAGAAGGGAGTGGCAGTTCACCCCTCCACTTT. This codes for CAISEEGSGSSPLHF.

This clonotype has more than one count but fewer than ten. Being one base from a much bigger clone, this may be a read error. This chain connects TRBV12-3 or TRBV12-4 to TRBJ1-2; D possibly corresponds to TRBD1 (6 bases). This CDR3 is built from 16 residues. V was cut by 11 bases and J by 2 bases, with 24 bases left in between. In nucleotides, the CDR3 is TGTGCCGTCCTCATTCGGGACAAGGGGCAGAACTATGGCTACACCTTC. This encodes CAVLIRDKGQNYGYTF.

This clonotype was seen once. The CDR3 does not end in the conserved phenylalanine or tryptophan, so this is likely a read error. The chain couples TRBV6-2 or TRBV6-3 to TRBJ1-5; possible D gene TRBD1, 6 bases. Germline assignment: CDR1 MNHEY and CDR2 SVGEGT. This CDR3 is 11 amino acids long. With 10 bases removed from V and 10 bases from J, the gap between germline ends came to 14 bases. The CDR3 protein is CANSMGHPQHL. The CDR3 DNA follows: TGTGCCAACAGCATGGGACATCCCCAGCATTTA.

The V and J genes are TRBV11-2 and TRBJ2-1; D is unclear. Germline V gives CDR1 SGHAT, CDR2 FQNNGV. The CDR3 covers 18 residues. Trimming took off 0 bases at V and 1 base at J, with 16 bases between the two ends. As DNA, the CDR3 is TGTGCCAGCAGCTTAGATCAGTGGATTAGTGGTTCCTACAATGAGCAGTTCTTC. As protein: CASSLDQWISGSYNEQFF. Supplemented by reference TRBV11-2 and TRBJ2-1, the full variable domain reads EAGVAQSPRYKIIEKRQSVAFWCNPISGHATLYWYQQILGQGPKLLIQFQNNGVVDDSQLPKDRFSAERLKGVDSTLKIQPAKLEDSAVYLCASSLDQWISGSYNEQFFGPGTRLTVL.

As to this clonotype: At one end, the junction sequence differs from germline, possibly due to a read error. V and J are TRBV18 and TRBJ2-4; a weak D match, TRBD2 (6 bases). This CDR3 contains 15 residues. Per the germline V gene, CDR1 is KGHSH and CDR2 is LQKENI. CDR3 nucleotide sequence: TGTGCCAGCCCACCACTAGCTGGAGCCAAAAACATTCAGTACTTC. It yields the protein CASPPLAGAKNIQYF.

As to this clonotype: Its ends do not fully match the called genes, so a read error is possible. V and J are TRBV24-1 and TRBJ2-7, with 14 bases lining up with TRBD2. This CDR3 has 15 residues. CDR1 is KGHDR and CDR2 is SFDVKD in the germline V gene. The CDR3 DNA is TGTGCCACCAGTGATTGGACTAGCGGGAGGTACGAGCGGTACTTC. This codes for CATSDWTSGRYERYF.

Concerning this clonotype: A much larger clonotype is one base distant, so this may be a read error. The chain employs TRBV7-9 and TRBJ2-2; 7 bases match TRBD1. V shed 11 bases, J shed 3 bases, and the junction held 12 bases outside the gene matches. The CDR3 contains 15 residues. CDR1 is SEHNR, CDR2 FQNEAQ, per germline (reference sequence). CDR3 coding DNA: TGTGCCGTGTCCCCGGGACAGTTGGACACCGGGGAGCTGTTTTTT. Translation: CAVSPGQLDTGELFF.

Turning to this clonotype: This likely comes from a read error, as the CDR3 has no conserved phenylalanine or tryptophan at its end. J is TRBJ2-7 and V is TRBV12-3 or TRBV12-4; perhaps TRBD1 as D (6 bases). CDR3 length equals 14 residues. CDR3 DNA: TGTGCCAGCAGTTTAAGTGGGGGCTCCTACAAGCAGTACATC. Residues: CASSLSGGSYKQYI.